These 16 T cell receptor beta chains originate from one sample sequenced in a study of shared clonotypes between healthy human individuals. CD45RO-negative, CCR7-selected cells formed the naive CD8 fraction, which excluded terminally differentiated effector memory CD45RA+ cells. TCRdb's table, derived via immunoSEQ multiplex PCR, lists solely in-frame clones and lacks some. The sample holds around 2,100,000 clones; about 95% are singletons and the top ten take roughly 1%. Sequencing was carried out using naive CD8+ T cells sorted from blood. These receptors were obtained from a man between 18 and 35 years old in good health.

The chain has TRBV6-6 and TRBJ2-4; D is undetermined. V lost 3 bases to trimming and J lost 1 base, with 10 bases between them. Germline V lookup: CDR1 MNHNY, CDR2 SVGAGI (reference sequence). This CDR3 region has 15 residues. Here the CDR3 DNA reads TGTGCCAGCAGTTATACTATCGAGGCCAAAAACATTCAGTACTTC. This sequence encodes CASSYTIEAKNIQYF.

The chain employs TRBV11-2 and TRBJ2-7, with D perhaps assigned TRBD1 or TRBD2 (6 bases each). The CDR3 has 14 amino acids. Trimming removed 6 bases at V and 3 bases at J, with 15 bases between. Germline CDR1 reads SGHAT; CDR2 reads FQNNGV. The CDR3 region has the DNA TGTGCCAGCAGAACGACAGGAGGGTTCTACGAGCAGTACTTC. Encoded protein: CASRTTGGFYEQYF.

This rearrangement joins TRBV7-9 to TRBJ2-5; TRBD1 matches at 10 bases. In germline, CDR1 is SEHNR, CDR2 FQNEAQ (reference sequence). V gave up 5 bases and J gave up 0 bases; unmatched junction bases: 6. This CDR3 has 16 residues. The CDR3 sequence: CASSPTTGGYQETQYF. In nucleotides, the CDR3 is TGTGCCAGCAGCCCAACGACAGGGGGCTACCAAGAGACCCAGTACTTC.

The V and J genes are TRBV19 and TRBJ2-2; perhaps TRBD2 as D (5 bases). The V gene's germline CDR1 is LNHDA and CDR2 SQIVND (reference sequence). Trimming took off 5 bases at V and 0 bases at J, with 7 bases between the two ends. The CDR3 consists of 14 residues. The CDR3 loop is CASSRGTNTGELFF. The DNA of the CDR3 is TGTGCCAGTAGTCGGGGAACGAACACCGGGGAGCTGTTTTTT.

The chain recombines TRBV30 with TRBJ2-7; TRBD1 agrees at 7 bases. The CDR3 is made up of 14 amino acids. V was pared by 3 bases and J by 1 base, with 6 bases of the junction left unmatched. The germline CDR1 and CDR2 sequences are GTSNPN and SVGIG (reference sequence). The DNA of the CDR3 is TGTGCCTGGAGGTGGACAGGAACATCCTACGAGCAGTACTTC. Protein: CAWRWTGTSYEQYF.

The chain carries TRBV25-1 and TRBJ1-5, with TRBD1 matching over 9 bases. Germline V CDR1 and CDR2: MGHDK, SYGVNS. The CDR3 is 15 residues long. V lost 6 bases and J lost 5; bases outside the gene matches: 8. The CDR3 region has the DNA TGTGCCAGCAGCGAGGGACAGGGAGTTTATCAGCCCCAGCATTTT. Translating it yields CASSEGQGVYQPQHF.

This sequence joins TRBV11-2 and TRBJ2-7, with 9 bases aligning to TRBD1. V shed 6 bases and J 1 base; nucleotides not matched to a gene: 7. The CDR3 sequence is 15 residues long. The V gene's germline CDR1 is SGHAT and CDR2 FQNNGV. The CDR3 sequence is CASRAGTGPSYEQYF. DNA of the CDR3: TGTGCCAGCAGGGCCGGGACAGGGCCATCCTACGAGCAGTACTTC.

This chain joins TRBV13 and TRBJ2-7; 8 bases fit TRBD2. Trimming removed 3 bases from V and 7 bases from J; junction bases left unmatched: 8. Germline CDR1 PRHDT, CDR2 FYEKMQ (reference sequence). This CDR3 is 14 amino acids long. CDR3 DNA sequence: TGTGCCAGCAGCTTCTCCCAGGGACTAGTAGAGCAGTACTTC. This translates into CASSFSQGLVEQYF.

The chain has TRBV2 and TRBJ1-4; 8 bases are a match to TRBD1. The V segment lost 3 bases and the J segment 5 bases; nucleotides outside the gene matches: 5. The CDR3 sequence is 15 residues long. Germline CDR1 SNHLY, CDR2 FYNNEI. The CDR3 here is CASSDRGQANEKLFF. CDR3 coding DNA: TGTGCCAGCAGTGATCGGGGACAGGCGAATGAAAAACTGTTTTTT.

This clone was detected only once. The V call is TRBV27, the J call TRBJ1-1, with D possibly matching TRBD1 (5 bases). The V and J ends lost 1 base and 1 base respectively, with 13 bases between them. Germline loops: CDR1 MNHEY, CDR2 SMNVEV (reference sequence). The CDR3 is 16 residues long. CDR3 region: CASSLLGVNGNTEAFF. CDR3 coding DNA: TGTGCCAGCAGTTTATTAGGGGTGAATGGGAACACTGAAGCTTTCTTT.

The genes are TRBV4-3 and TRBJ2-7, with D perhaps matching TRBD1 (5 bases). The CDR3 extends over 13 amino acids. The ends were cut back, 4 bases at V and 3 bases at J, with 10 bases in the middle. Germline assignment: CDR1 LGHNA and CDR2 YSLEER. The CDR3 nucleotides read TGCGCCAGCAGCCCACAGGTAGACTACGAGCAGTACTTC. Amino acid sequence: CASSPQVDYEQYF.

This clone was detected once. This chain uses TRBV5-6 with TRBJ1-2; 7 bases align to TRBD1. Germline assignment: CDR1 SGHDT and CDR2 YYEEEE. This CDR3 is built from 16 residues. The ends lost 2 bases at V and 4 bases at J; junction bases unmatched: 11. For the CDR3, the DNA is TGTGCCAGCAGCTTATCCGAAACAGGGGTAGGCTATGGCTACACCTTC. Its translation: CASSLSETGVGYGYTF.

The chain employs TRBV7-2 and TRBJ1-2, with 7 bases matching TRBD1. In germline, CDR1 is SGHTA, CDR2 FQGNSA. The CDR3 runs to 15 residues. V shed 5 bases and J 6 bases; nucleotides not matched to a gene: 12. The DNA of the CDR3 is TGTGCCAGCAGCCAAAGACAGGGACCCACAGATGGCTACACCTTC. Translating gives CASSQRQGPTDGYTF.

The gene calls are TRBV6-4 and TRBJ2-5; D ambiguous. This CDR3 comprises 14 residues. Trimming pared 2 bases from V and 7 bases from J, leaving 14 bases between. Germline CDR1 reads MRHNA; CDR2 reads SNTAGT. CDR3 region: CASSDRQTLRTQYF. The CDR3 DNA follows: TGTGCCAGCAGTGACAGGCAGACGCTTAGGACCCAGTACTTC.

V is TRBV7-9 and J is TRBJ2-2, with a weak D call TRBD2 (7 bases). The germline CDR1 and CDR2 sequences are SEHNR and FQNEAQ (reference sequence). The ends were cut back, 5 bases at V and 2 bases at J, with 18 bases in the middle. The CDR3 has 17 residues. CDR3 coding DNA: TGTGCCAGCAGCCCAAACGTGGGGGGGCTAAACACCGGGGAGCTGTTTTTT. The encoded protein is CASSPNVGGLNTGELFF.

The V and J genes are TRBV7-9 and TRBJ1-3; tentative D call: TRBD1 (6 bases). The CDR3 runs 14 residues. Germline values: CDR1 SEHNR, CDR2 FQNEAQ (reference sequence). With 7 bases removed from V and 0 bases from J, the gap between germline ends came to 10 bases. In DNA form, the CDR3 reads TGTGCCAGCAATGGGGGCGGCTCTGGAAACACCATATATTTT. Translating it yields CASNGGGSGNTIYF.